This T cell receptor (beta chain) was retrieved from a study of blood T cells in healthy people across ages. Each donor gave about 9.3 milliliters of peripheral blood. The V gene lost 1 base and the J gene lost 3 bases, with 12 bases spanning the gap. This CDR3 contains 15 residues. In germline, CDR1 is LGHDT, CDR2 YNNKEL (reference sequence). Combining a sample-barcoded 5' primer with a J-beta primer mix, a second PCR ran for 7 to 11 cycles. TCRdb reprocessed the 5' RACE reads via MiXCR and lists one record per CDR3 protein. Among about a million distinct CDR3 sequences, approximately 49% were seen once, and the ten largest hold roughly an eighth.

The rearrangement links TRBV3-1 to TRBJ1-2; no definite D call. The source material was blood. This receptor was identified in a man aged 25-45 years in good health. The CDR3 nucleotides read TGTGCCAGCAGCCAAGCGGCAGGAGTCTACTATGGCTACACCTTC. Translating gives CASSQAAGVYYGYTF.